This T cell receptor beta chain comes out of a study of regulatory dendritic cells for organ transplantation (dated by TCRdb to 2016 to 2017). Regarding the study in general: To make regulatory dendritic cells, monocytes were cultured with vitamin D3 on days 0 and 4 and with IL-10 on day 4. On day 6, LPS was added to the DC cultures to test how the DCs responded to a strong maturation-inducing agent. The TCRbeta repertoires of sorted naive and memory CD4+ and CD8+ T cells were sequenced before and after allostimulation with regulatory or mature dendritic cells. Summary of the overall study and its limitations: Naive CD4+ and CD8+ T cells showed highly diverse repertoires, whereas memory cells were less diverse and memory CD8+ cells were the most oligoclonal. In both subjects, allostimulation led to expansion of memory CD8+ clones, though the expansion induced by regulatory dendritic cells appeared to be more limited than that induced by mature dendritic cells. Among the resting subsets, the most alloreactive TCR clonotypes were found in memory CD8+ T cells. The authors pointed out considerable heterogeneity between individuals in the alloreactive memory CD8+ T cell pool, and only a couple of subjects were sequenced.

TCRbeta CDR3 regions were amplified by multiplexed two-step PCR using Vbeta-specific forward primers and Jbeta-specific reverse primers. Through the immunoSEQ service, TCRbeta libraries were sequenced on an Illumina instrument. As for how the authors treated the data: IMGT annotation was used to assign V, D and J genes, and synthetic CDR3 analogues were used to correct the counts for multiplex PCR bias. In the immunoSEQ Analyzer, repertoire clonality was calculated as one minus normalized Shannon entropy. Clonal expansion was defined using Fisher's exact test with Benjamini-Hochberg false discovery rate control and a two-tailed threshold of P<0.01. The table comes from immuneACCESS by way of TCRdb, which keeps in-frame sequences with V and J called. Part of the clones is missing from these tables; in studies checked, under half for an unresolved V gene and the rest for unknown reasons. The V and J calls and clone size are taken from that table; D and trimming were inferred from the DNA. The sample table holds fewer than 25,000 clones, of which 70% to 90% were seen once. About 0.7% of the sample is in the top ten clones.

A distance of 25 bases separates the germline ends of V and J, which lose 3 bases and 6 bases respectively. CDR1 SGDLS and CDR2 YYNGEE were looked up in the germline V gene. The CDR3 runs 17 amino acids, cysteine and phenylalanine included. The retained sequence is limited to the CDR3, 51 bases, with the frame set at the first base. Sorted T cell subsets were CFSE-labeled and co-cultured for under 6 days with allogeneic regulatory or mature dendritic cells at a 1:10 DC:T ratio. FACS was used to sort naive T cells as CD45RA+ cells and memory T cells as CD45RO+ CD4+ or CD8+ cells. A couple of healthy control subjects provided the T cells used for TCR sequencing. The Qiagen DNeasy Blood & Tissue Kit was used to extract genomic DNA. For this clone: Its antigen is still unknown. No much larger clone exists at a distance of one base, and base qualities are not known.

The sequence links TRBV9 to TRBJ2-7; a weak D assignment points to TRBD2 (6 bases agree). The receptor was isolated from a human donor in good health. Sequencing was performed on naive CD4+ T cells from blood cultured with regulatory dendritic cells. The meaning of the sample's cell subset or site label: CD45RA+ naive T cells. The sequenced DNA: TGTGCCAGCAGCGGTGGGGGGAGCGGTACCTCCCTATCCGAGCAGTACTTC. This codes for CASSGGGSGTSLSEQYF.